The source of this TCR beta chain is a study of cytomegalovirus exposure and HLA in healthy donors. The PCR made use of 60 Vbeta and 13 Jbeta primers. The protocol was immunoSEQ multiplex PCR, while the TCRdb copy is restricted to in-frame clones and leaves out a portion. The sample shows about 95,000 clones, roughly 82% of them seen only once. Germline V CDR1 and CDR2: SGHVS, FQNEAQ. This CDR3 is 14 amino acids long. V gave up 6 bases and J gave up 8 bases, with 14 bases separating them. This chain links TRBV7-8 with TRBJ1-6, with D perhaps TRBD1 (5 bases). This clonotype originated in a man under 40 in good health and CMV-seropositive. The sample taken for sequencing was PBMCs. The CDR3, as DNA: TGTGCCAGCAGTACTCAGGGTGGGGATTCACCCCTCCACTTT. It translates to CASSTQGGDSPLHF. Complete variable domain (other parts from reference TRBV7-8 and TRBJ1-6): GAGVSQSPRYKVAKRGQDVALRCDPISGHVSLFWYQQALGQGPEFLTYFQNEAQLDKSGLPSDRFFAERPEGSVSTLKIQRTQQEDSAVYLCASSTQGGDSPLHFGNGTRLTVT.